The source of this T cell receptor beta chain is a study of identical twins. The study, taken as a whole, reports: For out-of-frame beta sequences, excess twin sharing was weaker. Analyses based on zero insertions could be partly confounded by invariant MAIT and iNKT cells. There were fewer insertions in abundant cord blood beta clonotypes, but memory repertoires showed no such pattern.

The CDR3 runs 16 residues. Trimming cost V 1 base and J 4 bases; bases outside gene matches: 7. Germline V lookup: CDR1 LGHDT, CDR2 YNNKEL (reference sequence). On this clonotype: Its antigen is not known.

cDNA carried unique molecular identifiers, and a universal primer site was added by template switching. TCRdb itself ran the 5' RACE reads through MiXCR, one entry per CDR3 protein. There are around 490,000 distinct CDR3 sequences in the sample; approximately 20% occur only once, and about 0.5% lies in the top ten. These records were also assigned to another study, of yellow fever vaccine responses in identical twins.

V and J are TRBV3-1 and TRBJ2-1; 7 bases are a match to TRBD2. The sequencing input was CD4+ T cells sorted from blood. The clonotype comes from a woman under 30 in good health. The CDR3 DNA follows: TGTGCCAGCAGCCAAGGCAAGCGGGGTAAATACAATGAGCAGTTCTTC. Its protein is CASSQGKRGKYNEQFF.